One and the same sample provided the 24 T cell receptor beta chains below, sequenced in a study of T cell changes during pregnancy in multiple sclerosis (dated by TCRdb to about 2019). The library was prepared using the immunoSEQ multiplex PCR assay. TCRdb obtained this table from immuneACCESS and retained in-frame rearrangements with V and J assigned. These tables miss some clones; where compared with another copy, unresolved V genes account for less than half of the shortfall, and the remainder is unexplained. The sample table lists 81,000 or so clones, 90% to 95% of them with a count of one. The top ten hold 3.5% to 4% of the sample. Here the sequenced sample was PBMCs, taken in the first trimester of pregnancy. Receptor source: a female donor in good health, serving as a control in a pregnancy study. Some clones in this sample may be carry-over from other donors' samples.

The chain combines TRBV9 with TRBJ2-3; D unresolved. The V end lost 3 bases, the J end lost 2 bases, and 7 bases lay between the germline ends. Per the germline V gene, CDR1 is SGDLS and CDR2 is YYNGEE. This CDR3 spans 13 amino acids. As DNA, the CDR3 is TGTGCCAGCAGCGCCCCTTTCACAGATACGCAGTATTTT. Amino acids: CASSAPFTDTQYF.

This chain joins TRBV7-8 and TRBJ2-3, with 11 bases fitting TRBD2. Germline assignment: CDR1 SGHVS and CDR2 FQNEAQ. The junction had 10 bases not matched to a gene; V was cut back by 10 bases and J by 4 bases. The CDR3 is 15 amino acids. The CDR3 protein is CAIVLLAGDADTQYF. CDR3 DNA sequence: TGTGCCATCGTTTTACTAGCGGGGGACGCAGATACGCAGTATTTT.

V and J are TRBV7-3 and TRBJ2-1; a possible D gene is TRBD2 (5 bases). The germline V gene encodes CDR1 SGHTA and CDR2 FQGTGA. V lost 2 bases and J 6 bases, leaving 11 bases between the germline ends. This CDR3 contains 14 residues. CDR3 in amino acids: CASSLEGEANEQFF. CDR3 coding DNA: TGTGCCAGCAGCTTAGAGGGAGAGGCCAATGAGCAGTTCTTC.

This rearrangement joins TRBV13 to TRBJ2-7, with TRBD2 identical over 7 bases. The length of the CDR3 is 14 residues. Trimming at V came to 5 bases and at J to 5 bases, leaving 9 bases not matched to a gene. Germline V CDR1 and CDR2: PRHDT, FYEKMQ (reference sequence). The CDR3 reads CASSNRLAGHEQYF. In nucleotides, the CDR3 is TGTGCCAGCAGCAACCGACTAGCTGGTCACGAGCAGTACTTC.

The rearrangement links TRBV27 to TRBJ2-5; the D is unclear. This CDR3 is built from 14 residues. Germline CDR1 reads MNHEY; CDR2 reads SMNVEV (reference sequence). V shed 5 bases and J shed 2 bases, with 12 bases lying between them. The CDR3: CASSTIDKQETQYF. CDR3 nucleotide sequence: TGTGCCAGCAGTACCATAGACAAGCAAGAGACCCAGTACTTC.

The rearrangement joins TRBV27 to TRBJ2-1; D perhaps matches TRBD2 (6 bases). The CDR3 spans 15 residues. Germline CDR1 MNHEY, CDR2 SMNVEV (reference sequence). V was shortened by 7 bases and J by 3 bases, with 16 bases between the two germline ends. The CDR3, as DNA: TGTGCCAGCACCGAACGGGAGCCGGGCTACAATGAGCAGTTCTTC. Translated: CASTEREPGYNEQFF.

Concerning this clone itself: A read error may explain this, as a much larger clone is one base away. The chain's CDR3 is CASSSLAVSYNEQFF. CDR3 in DNA: TGCGCCAGCAGCAGTCTAGCGGTCTCCTACAATGAGCAGTTCTTC. The chain uses TRBV5-1 and TRBJ2-1; TRBD2 matches 7 bases. Unmatched junction bases numbered 4, after V lost 4 bases and J lost 0 bases. The CDR3 loop spans 15 amino acids. Germline V gene data show CDR1 as SGHRS and CDR2 as YFSETQ. Combining the CDR3 with reference TRBV5-1 and TRBJ2-1 gives the whole variable domain KAGVTQTPRYLIKTRGQQVTLSCSPISGHRSVSWYQQTPGQGLQFLFEYFSETQRNKGNFPGRFSGRQFSNSRSEMNVSTLELGDSALYLCASSSLAVSYNEQFFGPGTRLTVL.

This clone has a single count. The junction shows a germline mismatch at one end, possibly a read error. The gene calls are TRBV7-7 and TRBJ2-5; 12 bases fit TRBD2. Germline-derived CDR1 and CDR2 are SSHAT and FNYEAQ (reference sequence). This CDR3 contains 14 residues. This chain's CDR3 is CASSLVTSGGTQYF. The CDR3 DNA sequence: TGTGCTAGCAGCTTAGTGACTAGCGGGGGGACCCAGTACTTC.

V and J are TRBV7-8 and TRBJ2-5; D ambiguous. With 0 bases removed from V and 5 bases from J, the gap between germline ends came to 16 bases. This CDR3 has 16 amino acids. The germline gives CDR1 SGHVS, CDR2 FQNEAQ. The CDR3 region has the DNA TGTGCCAGCAGCTTAGCGCTGCGCCTCGAGGAGGAGACCCAGTACTTC. Protein sequence: CASSLALRLEEETQYF.

CDR3 nucleotides: TGTGCCAGCAGCTTGGTGGGTGCGACAGACTCCTACAATGAGCAGTTCTTC. It translates to CASSLVGATDSYNEQFF. This rearrangement joins TRBV5-8 to TRBJ2-1, with D possibly being TRBD1 (5 bases). The CDR3 covers 17 residues. Looked up from germline, CDR1 is SGHTS and CDR2 is YDEGEE. Deletions cut 0 bases from V and 0 bases from J, with 13 bases between.

The V gene is TRBV5-4, the J gene TRBJ2-7; 8 bases match TRBD1. The CDR3 is made up of 12 amino acids. The germline gives CDR1 SGHNT, CDR2 YYREEE (reference sequence). Trimming at V came to 9 bases and at J to 6 bases, leaving 8 bases not matched to a gene. The CDR3 sequence is CATRQGMGEQYF. CDR3 DNA sequence: TGTGCCACCCGACAGGGGATGGGCGAGCAGTACTTC.

In its sample, this clone was seen once. This chain connects TRBV7-9 to TRBJ1-2; 8 nucleotides match TRBD1. Germline assignment: CDR1 SEHNR and CDR2 FQNEAQ (reference sequence). The CDR3 loop spans 16 amino acids. The ends lost 3 bases at V and 8 bases at J; junction bases unmatched: 14. CDR3 sequence reads: CASSFLRGRGREGYTF. In DNA form, the CDR3 reads TGTGCCAGCAGCTTCCTTCGGGGCAGGGGGCGAGAAGGCTACACCTTC.

The chain carries TRBV11-3 and TRBJ1-5; a weak D match, TRBD1 (6 bases). CDR1 is SGHNT, CDR2 YENEEA, per germline. V was trimmed by 5 bases and J by 3 bases, leaving 23 bases between them. The CDR3 consists of 18 residues. Here the CDR3 DNA reads TGTGCCAGCAGCCTGAGGGGACAAAGAGAGGGGGTCAATCAGCCCCAGCATTTT. It yields the protein CASSLRGQREGVNQPQHF. The variable domain in full, with the rest retrieved from reference TRBV11-3 and TRBJ1-5, is EAGVVQSPRYKIIEKKQPVAFWCNPISGHNTLYWYLQNLGQGPELLIRYENEEAVDDSQLPKDRFSAERLKGVDSTLKIQPAELGDSAVYLCASSLRGQREGVNQPQHFGDGTRLSIL.

J is TRBJ2-1 and V is TRBV27, with 12 positions matching TRBD2. V was pared by 3 bases and J by 9 bases, with 6 bases of the junction left unmatched. CDR1 and CDR2 (germline): MNHEY, SMNVEV (reference sequence). This CDR3 is built from 15 residues. The CDR3 spells CASSFPTSGSSEQFF. The CDR3 DNA is TGTGCCAGCAGTTTCCCGACTAGCGGGAGCAGTGAGCAGTTCTTC.

This clone appeared once. The rearrangement links TRBV4-3 to TRBJ2-7; D is perhaps TRBD1 (5 bases). The germline V gene encodes CDR1 LGHNA and CDR2 YSLEER. Trimming cost V 0 bases and J 3 bases, with 9 bases left between them. The CDR3 has 14 amino acids. The CDR3 DNA is TGCGCCAGCAGCCAAGAGGGGCTGAGCTACGAGCAGTACTTC. Residues: CASSQEGLSYEQYF.

V and J are TRBV27 and TRBJ2-7; possible D gene TRBD2, 6 bases. Trimming removed 5 bases at V and 3 bases at J, with 23 bases between. Germline CDR1 is MNHEY and CDR2 is SMNVEV (reference sequence). The CDR3 length is 17 residues. The CDR3 sequence is CASSDPSTRRGFYEQYF. The CDR3 region has the DNA TGTGCCAGCAGTGACCCCTCAACTCGGCGGGGATTCTACGAGCAGTACTTC.

The rearrangement links TRBV4-2 to TRBJ2-7; D is perhaps TRBD2 (6 bases). V lost 2 bases to trimming and J lost 2 bases, with 16 bases between them. The CDR3 contains 16 residues. Germline CDR1 LGHNA, CDR2 YNFKEQ. CDR3 residues: CASSQTAGQSAYEQYF. In nucleotides, the CDR3 is TGTGCCAGCAGCCAAACAGCGGGCCAGAGTGCCTACGAGCAGTACTTC.

The chain employs TRBV5-1 and TRBJ1-4, with D maybe TRBD1 (5 bases). The germline gives CDR1 SGHRS, CDR2 YFSETQ. V shed 0 bases and J shed 5 bases, with 11 bases lying between them. This CDR3 spans 15 amino acids. CDR3 protein: CASSLVGGDNEKLFF. The CDR3 DNA follows: TGCGCCAGCAGCTTGGTTGGGGGGGACAATGAAAAACTGTTTTTT.

The chain recombines TRBV19 with TRBJ2-2, with TRBD2 as a possible D gene (5 bases). Trimming took off 4 bases at V and 5 bases at J, with 11 bases between the two ends. Germline V CDR1 and CDR2: LNHDA, SQIVND (reference sequence). This CDR3 spans 14 amino acids. The CDR3 here is CASSTDWETGELFF. For the CDR3, the DNA is TGTGCCAGTAGTACTGACTGGGAGACCGGGGAGCTGTTTTTT.

The chain employs TRBV7-3 and TRBJ2-1; TRBD2 aligns across 13 bases. The length of the CDR3 is 16 residues. Trimming cost V 4 bases and J 5 bases; bases outside gene matches: 5. The germline CDR1 and CDR2 sequences are SGHTA and FQGTGA. In DNA form, the CDR3 reads TGTGCCAGCAGCTCGATCGGGACTAGCGGGAACAATGAGCAGTTCTTC. It translates to CASSSIGTSGNNEQFF.

This chain uses TRBV29-1 with TRBJ2-3, with TRBD1 matching over 7 bases. Losses at the gene ends were 0 bases for V and 5 bases for J; bases not matched to a gene: 2. This CDR3 contains 13 residues. From germline, CDR1 is SQVTM and CDR2 ANQGSEA. The CDR3 DNA reads TGCAGCGTTGAAGAGTACAGGGGAGATACGCAGTATTTT. Its protein is CSVEEYRGDTQYF.

This rearrangement joins TRBV27 to TRBJ2-2; D possibly corresponds to TRBD2 (5 bases). Germline assignment: CDR1 MNHEY and CDR2 SMNVEV (reference sequence). The V end was cut by 0 bases, the J end by 8 bases, with 16 bases between. The CDR3 spans 16 residues. CDR3: CASSLSPRGSRGELFF. CDR3 sequence (DNA): TGTGCCAGCAGTTTATCTCCCCGGGGTTCGAGGGGGGAGCTGTTTTTT.

V gene TRBV5-1 combines with J gene TRBJ2-1, with D unclear. V was trimmed by 4 bases and J by 14 bases, leaving 16 bases between them. Germline CDR1 SGHRS, CDR2 YFSETQ. The CDR3 is 12 amino acids. The CDR3 spells CASSLDRQSEFF. The CDR3 DNA follows: TGCGCCAGCAGCCTGGATCGTCAATCGGAGTTCTTC. Drawing the rest from reference TRBV5-1 and TRBJ2-1, the complete variable domain is KAGVTQTPRYLIKTRGQQVTLSCSPISGHRSVSWYQQTPGQGLQFLFEYFSETQRNKGNFPGRFSGRQFSNSRSEMNVSTLELGDSALYLCASSLDRQSEFFGPGTRLTVL.

V and J are TRBV5-8 and TRBJ2-7, with 8 bases matching TRBD1. The CDR3 length is 13 residues. Germline trimming cut 0 bases from V and 4 bases from J; bases unmatched to any gene: 0. Germline CDR1 and CDR2: SGHTS and YDEGEE. This CDR3 is CASSLDRGYEQYF. CDR3 bases: TGTGCCAGCAGCTTGGACAGGGGGTACGAGCAGTACTTC.